The next 4 T cell receptor beta chains were all read from a single sample in a study of CD8 T cells in ankylosing spondylitis. Points from the study as a whole: The study identified a TCR beta motif of under ten highly homologous variants that appeared characteristic of ankylosing spondylitis blood.

TCRdb re-called the 5' RACE reads through MiXCR, storing one row per CDR3 protein. The repertoire holds some 130,000 distinct CDR3 sequences, with roughly 18% as singletons. Their antigen targets remain unknown. Material: blood, either unsorted or a sorted T cell fraction (not recorded which). Every receptor here comes from a male donor with ankylosing spondylitis.

The table lists this clonotype with a few counts. This chain joins TRBV20-1 and TRBJ2-7; D unresolved. CDR3 size: 13 residues. The V gene's germline CDR1 is DFQATT and CDR2 SNEGSKA (reference sequence). V lost 2 bases and J 5 bases, leaving 13 bases between the germline ends. Here the CDR3 reads CSARLIDLHEQYF. The CDR3, as DNA: TGCAGTGCTAGACTGATAGATCTCCACGAGCAGTACTTC.

This clonotype was observed at least ten times. The rearrangement joins TRBV12-3 or TRBV12-4 to TRBJ2-1; D tentatively fits TRBD1 or TRBD2 (7 bases each). This CDR3 has 15 residues. Trimming left V 6 bases short and J 6 bases short, with 18 bases between. The CDR3 DNA reads TGTGCCAGCAGACCACAGGGGAGGGGCAGCAATGAGCAGTTCTTC. Protein sequence: CASRPQGRGSNEQFF.

This chain joins TRBV27 and TRBJ2-5; 8 positions match TRBD2. CDR3 length: 14 amino acids. With 8 bases clipped from V and 2 bases from J, the junction kept 7 bases outside the gene matches. Germline-derived CDR1 and CDR2 are MNHEY and SMNVEV (reference sequence). CDR3 sequence: CASWGAGGQETQYF. Here the CDR3 DNA reads TGTGCCAGCTGGGGGGCGGGAGGACAAGAGACCCAGTACTTC.

This chain uses TRBV20-1 with TRBJ2-5; 7 bases fit TRBD1. This CDR3 is 12 amino acids long. In germline, CDR1 is DFQATT, CDR2 SNEGSKA (reference sequence). The V and J ends lost 3 bases and 9 bases, in that order; junction bases with no gene match: 7. Here the CDR3 DNA reads TGCAGTGCTAGGGAAACAGGGGTGGCCCAGTACTTC. Translated: CSARETGVAQYF.